The source of this TCR beta chain is a study of T cell clones after liver transplantation. This clone has just one count. Assay used: immunoSEQ multiplex PCR; TCRdb lists only in-frame clones, some missing. The data show tens of thousands of clones, approximately 87% seen once. This TCR derives from a human patient who received a liver transplant. Some T cells may have come from the graft donor. Material: CD4+ T cells from blood, obtained at the 22-month timepoint.

The CDR3 region is CASSQESRGGGEKLFF. DNA of the CDR3: TGCGCCAGCAGCCAAGAGTCGAGGGGCGGAGGTGAAAAACTGTTTTTT. The V gene is TRBV4-1, the J gene TRBJ1-4; the D gene is possibly TRBD1 (5 bases). The CDR3 has 16 amino acids. The V end was cut by 0 bases, the J end by 7 bases, with 15 bases between. Germline V gene lookup returns CDR1 MGHRA and CDR2 YSYEKL.